This entry lists 31 T cell receptor beta chains sequenced from one sample in a study of T and B cells in COVID-19 patients. From blood, roughly 220-550 ng of genomic DNA served as TRB template. TRB rearrangements were amplified by multiplex PCR with BIOMED2 TRB-A/B primers. TCRdb passed the multiplex PCR reads through MiXCR, listing each CDR3 protein once. The data hold fewer than 6,000 distinct CDR3 sequences, with roughly 28% observed a single time. The sample taken for sequencing was blood. These receptors all come from a human donor with active COVID-19.

This clonotype ranks as medium-sized. J is TRBJ1-2 and V is TRBV12-3 or TRBV12-4; D unresolved. V was shortened by 5 bases and J by 4 bases, with 8 bases between the two germline ends. CDR3 length: 12 amino acids. CDR3 DNA: TGTGCCAGCAGTGAAGGATCCTATGGCTACACCTTC. Its translation: CASSEGSYGYTF.

This chain connects TRBV20-1 to TRBJ2-5, with 13 bases lining up with TRBD2. The CDR3 loop spans 14 amino acids. Per the germline V gene, CDR1 is DFQATT and CDR2 is SNEGSKA (reference sequence). Trimming cost V 6 bases and J 5 bases; bases outside gene matches: 6. CDR3 loop: CSAGTSGMGETQYF. CDR3 nucleotide sequence: TGCAGTGCCGGGACTAGCGGGATGGGGGAGACCCAGTACTTC.

Points on this clonotype: Given a much more abundant clone one base away, this may be a read error. The chain couples TRBV19 to TRBJ1-4; D possibly corresponds to TRBD1 (6 bases). The CDR3 covers 14 residues. Germline V lookup: CDR1 LNHDA, CDR2 SQIVND (reference sequence). CDR3 region: CASRSAGANEKLIF. CDR3 coding DNA: TGTGCCAGTAGGTCCGCAGGGGCTAATGAAAAACTGATTTTT.

The genes are TRBV6-6 and TRBJ1-1; D not certain. Trimming stripped 7 bases from V and 4 bases from J, with 10 bases between. CDR1 MNHNY and CDR2 SVGAGI come from the germline V gene (reference sequence). The CDR3 length is 12 residues. The CDR3 loop reads CASTLSSTEAFF. In DNA, the CDR3 is TGTGCCAGCACCCTCTCCTCCACTGAAGCTTTCTTT.

On this clonotype itself: At one of its ends the junction is not consistent with the germline gene, which may arise from a read error. This chain uses TRBV4-3 with TRBJ1-5; D ambiguous. Per germline, CDR1 LGHNA and CDR2 YSLEER. The CDR3 sequence is 15 residues long. The CDR3, as DNA: TGTGCCAGCAGCCAAGATCTTAATCGGGATCAGCCCCAGCATTTT. Encoded protein: CASSQDLNRDQPQHF.

By sample share, this clonotype is medium-sized. The J gene is TRBJ1-5, the V gene TRBV19; D is possibly TRBD1 (5 bases). The CDR3 is 15 residues long. Trimming cost V 5 bases and J 5 bases, with 16 bases left between them. Germline CDR1 reads LNHDA; CDR2 reads SQIVND (reference sequence). The CDR3 bases are TGTGCCAGTAGTTCCGGAGGGGTTGAGCATCAGCCCCAGCATTTT. Translated, it gives CASSSGGVEHQPQHF.

About this clonotype: This clone may be a read error of a much larger clone one base away. The chain is built from TRBV5-6 and TRBJ2-7, with 15 bases identical to TRBD2. CDR3 size: 15 residues. With V trimmed by 5 bases and J by 8 bases, 8 bases remained unmatched. Looked up from germline, CDR1 is SGHDT and CDR2 is YYEEEE. This chain's CDR3 is CASRLGLAGGYKQYF. The DNA of the CDR3 is TGTGCCAGCAGGTTAGGACTAGCGGGAGGGTACAAGCAGTACTTC.

The chain joins TRBV20-1 to TRBJ2-5; 11 bases agree with TRBD2. The junction had 1 base not matched to a gene; V was cut back by 6 bases and J by 1 base. Per the germline V gene, CDR1 is DFQATT and CDR2 is SNEGSKA (reference sequence). The CDR3 loop spans 13 amino acids. The CDR3 here is CSAGLAAQETQYF. The DNA of the CDR3 is TGCAGTGCGGGACTAGCGGCCCAAGAGACCCAGTACTTC.

This clonotype is judged medium-sized. This chain uses TRBV5-6 with TRBJ2-1; D uncertain. CDR3 length equals 11 residues. Germline-derived CDR1 and CDR2 are SGHDT and YYEEEE. The V end was cut by 1 base, the J end by 9 bases, with 5 bases between. The CDR3 DNA follows: TGTGCCAGCAGCTTGCGCGTTGAGCAGTTCTTC. Translating gives CASSLRVEQFF. Using reference TRBV5-6 and TRBJ2-1 for the parts outside the CDR3, the full variable domain is DAGVTQSPTHLIKTRGQQVTLRCSPKSGHDTVSWYQQALGQGPQFIFQYYEEEERQRGNFPDRFSGHQFPNYSSELNVNALLLGDSALYLCASSLRVEQFFGPGTRLTVL.

The chain has TRBV12-3 or TRBV12-4 and TRBJ2-7; 8 bases agree with TRBD2. V gave up 5 bases and J gave up 9 bases; unmatched junction bases: 18. The CDR3 spans 16 residues. This CDR3 is CASSTGLAGLPLGQYF. In DNA, the CDR3 is TGTGCCAGCAGTACCGGACTAGCCGGGTTGCCTTTAGGGCAGTACTTC.

The gene calls are TRBV3-2 and TRBJ2-1; TRBD1, the D gene given by the table, was not confirmed from the DNA. TRBV3-2 is a pseudogene. This CDR3 region has 11 residues. CDR3 sequence: CASSDSNEQFF. In DNA form, the CDR3 reads TGTGCCAGCAGCGACAGTAATGAGCAGTTCTTC.

This clonotype is labeled as medium-sized. The V and J genes are TRBV19 and TRBJ1-3; D unclear. The CDR3 is 12 amino acids. With 8 bases removed from V and 9 bases from J, the gap between germline ends came to 14 bases. Germline CDR1 LNHDA, CDR2 SQIVND (reference sequence). The CDR3 region is CASGSRRVTIYF. As DNA, the CDR3 is TGTGCCAGTGGCTCTCGGCGTGTCACCATATATTTT.

This clonotype has just a few counts. This rearrangement joins TRBV18 to TRBJ1-6; D unresolved. The germline V gene has CDR1 KGHSH and CDR2 LQKENI. The germline V and J ends were trimmed by 0 bases and 10 bases, with 4 bases remaining between them. The CDR3 has 12 residues. Here the CDR3 reads CASSPPSSPLHF. CDR3 nucleotides: TGTGCCAGCTCACCACCGTCCTCACCCCTCCACTTT.

This clonotype is medium-sized in the sample. CDR3 protein: CASSPLAGLREQYF. CDR3 DNA: TGTGCCAGCAGCCCTCTAGCGGGACTGCGGGAGCAGTACTTC. The V call is TRBV5-6, the J call TRBJ2-7; 9 positions agree with TRBD2. CDR3 size: 14 residues. V trimming: 4 bases; J trimming: 7 bases; junction bases outside the gene matches: 9. Germline V gene sequence: CDR1 SGHDT, CDR2 YYEEEE.

This clonotype is categorized as medium-sized (0.01 to 0.1%). The chain combines TRBV19 with TRBJ2-3, with a weak D call TRBD2 (5 bases). Germline-derived CDR1 and CDR2 are LNHDA and SQIVND (reference sequence). With 8 bases removed from V and 0 bases from J, the gap between germline ends came to 18 bases. The CDR3 length is 16 residues. The CDR3 DNA follows: TGTGCCAGTCGGCCTCAGCCGGGGATTAGCACAGATACGCAGTATTTT. It codes for CASRPQPGISTDTQYF.

CDR3 in amino acids: CSALENGYTF. The CDR3 DNA reads as TGCAGTGCTTTAGAGAATGGCTACACCTTC. This chain joins TRBV20-1 and TRBJ1-2; no firm D call. CDR3 length: 10 amino acids. Trimming took off 5 bases at V and 6 bases at J, with 7 bases between the two ends. Germline V gene lookup returns CDR1 DFQATT and CDR2 SNEGSKA (reference sequence).

The chain recombines TRBV11-1 with TRBJ1-4; tentatively, D is TRBD1 (6 bases). Deletions cut 3 bases from V and 0 bases from J, with 17 bases between. Germline CDR1 is SGHAT and CDR2 is FQDESV (reference sequence). This CDR3 has 18 amino acids. The CDR3 DNA reads TGTGCCAGCAGCTTGGTCCCCCCAAGGGGGGCAACTAATGAAAAACTGTTTTTT. Amino acid sequence: CASSLVPPRGATNEKLFF.

Relative to its sample, this clonotype is medium-sized. The chain couples TRBV19 to TRBJ2-1, with D perhaps matching TRBD1 or TRBD2 (5 bases each). The germline gives CDR1 LNHDA, CDR2 SQIVND (reference sequence). Trimming removed 3 bases at V and 10 bases at J, with 19 bases between. This CDR3 is built from 15 residues. The CDR3 DNA is TGTGCCAGTAGTATTAGCCGTGGGACGGGCTCCGAGCAGTTCTTC. Its translation: CASSISRGTGSEQFF.

This clonotype was found a few times. The chain uses TRBV19 and TRBJ1-2, with D unclear. CDR3 length: 16 residues. The germline V and J ends were trimmed by 9 bases and 1 base, with 21 bases remaining between them. Germline V lookup: CDR1 LNHDA, CDR2 SQIVND (reference sequence). The CDR3 loop is CASLRTLTSFNYGYTF. In DNA, the CDR3 is TGTGCCAGCCTACGGACCTTAACATCCTTTAACTATGGCTACACCTTC.

The chain has TRBV20-1 and TRBJ2-7, with D possibly being TRBD2 (5 bases). The CDR3 extends over 12 amino acids. Germline V gene data show CDR1 as DFQATT and CDR2 as SNEGSKA (reference sequence). CDR3 DNA sequence: TGCGGGAGATATCCACCCAACTACGAGCAGTACTTC. Its protein is CGRYPPNYEQYF.

By share, this clonotype counts as large. This chain joins TRBV6-5 and TRBJ2-5, with D perhaps TRBD1 or TRBD2 (6 bases each). Per the germline V gene, CDR1 is MNHEY and CDR2 is SVGAGI. The CDR3 contains 14 residues. The V end was cut by 7 bases, the J end by 3 bases, with 15 bases between. This chain's CDR3 is CASMQGGWKETQYF. The CDR3 bases are TGTGCCAGCATGCAAGGGGGGTGGAAAGAGACCCAGTACTTC.

The chain carries TRBV5-4 and TRBJ1-6; possible D gene TRBD1, 5 bases. Germline CDR1 reads SGHNT; CDR2 reads YYREEE (reference sequence). With 0 bases removed from V and 6 bases from J, the gap between germline ends came to 10 bases. This CDR3 has 15 amino acids. Written as DNA, the CDR3 is TGTGCCAGCAGCTTGGCCGCACAGGCTAATTCACCCCTCCACTTT. Amino acids: CASSLAAQANSPLHF.

This clonotype was observed many times. J is TRBJ1-1 and V is TRBV6-2 or TRBV6-3, with 7 bases aligning to TRBD1. The CDR3 sequence is 15 residues long. Germline CDR1 reads MNHEY; CDR2 reads SVGEGT. Trimming cost V 5 bases and J 1 base; bases outside gene matches: 7. CDR3 in DNA: TGTGCCAGCAGTATCGGGGAGGGGGCGAACACTGAAGCTTTCTTT. As protein: CASSIGEGANTEAFF.

The chain uses TRBV20-1 and TRBJ2-7, with 14 bases identical to TRBD2. The CDR3 runs 19 residues. V gave up 3 bases and J gave up 2 bases; unmatched junction bases: 15. CDR1 and CDR2 from the germline V gene are DFQATT and SNEGSKA (reference sequence). Written as DNA, the CDR3 is TGCAGTGCTAGTTACCGGTCGGGGACTAGCGGGGGAATCACCTACGAGCAGTACTTC. It encodes CSASYRSGTSGGITYEQYF.

This CDR3 is CASSLADYTDTQYF. The DNA of the CDR3 is TGTGCCAGCAGCTTAGCCGACTACACAGATACGCAGTATTTT. The rearrangement links TRBV11-2 to TRBJ2-3, with a tentative D call TRBD2 (5 bases). Germline assignment: CDR1 SGHAT and CDR2 FQNNGV. Between the trimmed V and J ends, which lost 1 base and 2 bases, there was a span of 7 bases. There are 14 residues in the CDR3.

This clonotype was found a few times. This chain joins TRBV12-3 or TRBV12-4 and TRBJ1-1; D remains ambiguous. The CDR3 extends over 12 amino acids. Trimming stripped 5 bases from V and 6 bases from J, with 10 bases between. CDR3 residues: CASSVYSSEAFF. CDR3 nucleotides: TGTGCCAGCAGTGTTTACTCGTCTGAAGCTTTCTTT.

Judged by abundance, this clonotype is medium-sized. This chain links TRBV29-1 with TRBJ1-6; D gene uncertain. There are 16 residues in the CDR3. Trimming took 4 bases from V and 6 from J, leaving 19 bases between them. The germline gives CDR1 SQVTM, CDR2 ANQGSEA. The CDR3: CSVVLRYRFSNSPLHF. CDR3 sequence (DNA): TGCAGCGTTGTACTCAGATATCGGTTCTCTAATTCACCCCTCCACTTT.

Regarding this clonotype: A much larger clone sits a single nucleotide away, making a read error possible. V gene TRBV15 combines with J gene TRBJ2-7; D may be TRBD1 (5 bases). Trimming took off 4 bases at V and 2 bases at J, with 15 bases between the two ends. The germline V gene has CDR1 LNHNV and CDR2 YYDKDF (reference sequence). This CDR3 comprises 15 residues. Here the CDR3 reads CATSTDPTVPYEQYF. The CDR3 nucleotides read TGTGCCACCAGCACCGACCCGACAGTCCCCTACGAGCAGTACTTC.

This chain links TRBV9 with TRBJ2-3, with 9 bases identical to TRBD1. The J segment lost 2 bases and the V segment lost 4 bases, leaving 8 bases of the junction unmatched. Germline V gene sequence: CDR1 SGDLS, CDR2 YYNGEE. The CDR3 has 16 amino acids. The CDR3: CASSPRQGGITDTQYF. For the CDR3, the DNA is TGTGCCAGCAGCCCTCGACAGGGGGGGATCACAGATACGCAGTATTTT.

Relative to its sample, this clonotype is medium-sized. The genes are TRBV6-6 and TRBJ2-5, with D perhaps TRBD1 (5 bases). Germline V gene data show CDR1 as MNHNY and CDR2 as SVGAGI (reference sequence). V was pared by 6 bases and J by 1 base, with 12 bases between. The CDR3 is 14 amino acids. CDR3 region: CASRNDRLQETQYF. CDR3 DNA sequence: TGTGCCAGCAGAAACGACAGACTCCAAGAGACCCAGTACTTC.

Note on this clonotype: A much larger clone differs from this one at a single base, so this may be a read error. V and J are TRBV7-2 and TRBJ2-5, with TRBD1 matching 7 bases. Germline V gene data show CDR1 as SGHTA and CDR2 as FQGNSA. Unmatched junction bases numbered 13, after V lost 10 bases and J lost 5 bases. The CDR3 is 14 amino acids. The CDR3 here is CANRPDRVRETQYF. In nucleotides, the CDR3 is TGTGCCAACAGACCTGACAGGGTGCGGGAGACCCAGTACTTC.